The sequence of this T cell receptor (beta chain) was determined in a study of blood T cell repertoires in COVID-19. As for the study in general: Sites in the United States, Italy and Spain provided acute and convalescent COVID-19 samples. In each case, the material was cDNA or gDNA derived from T cells, B-cell-depleted T cells, or PBMCs.

Methods used by the authors: Amplification from reference gene primers served as the basis for estimated nucleated cell counts. TCRdb's copy holds only in-frame clones and misses some; the assay was immunoSEQ multiplex PCR. Clone size and V and J calls were adopted from that table, with D and trimming inferred from the DNA. The top ten hold approximately 17% of the sample, which has roughly 75,000 clones, about 86% seen once. There are 16 residues in the CDR3. V lost 1 base to trimming and J lost 1 base, with 11 bases between them. Germline V CDR1 and CDR2: LGHNA, YSLEER. The sample consisted of peripheral blood. This clonotype was obtained from a man older than 75 in a cohort sampled during active COVID-19. The V gene is TRBV4-3, the J gene TRBJ2-1; D is unresolved. CDR3 nucleotides: TGCGCCAGCAGCCAAGCGGCGACTTTGTCCTACAATGAGCAGTTCTTC. Translated, it gives CASSQAATLSYNEQFF.